These T cell receptor beta chains were read from a single sample in a study of shared clonotypes between healthy human individuals. Using immunoSEQ multiplex PCR, the repertoire was profiled, and TCRdb retains in-frame clones only, with some absent. The sample has over a million clones, approximately 98.5% seen once; the top ten hold over 0.3%. Input material: naive CD4+ T cells sorted from blood. Receptors were obtained from a man under 40 in good health. Both conserved end residues are part of each CDR3. Each record gives: D gene, V gene, J gene, clone size, CDR3 DNA, CDR3 protein. A D gene is named only where the DNA matches it firmly. For some rows the clone size is stated as once, few or many, or as a class when expanded; others skip it.

d_call: NA
v_call: TRBV5-1
j_call: TRBJ2-7
clone_size: NA
cdr3_nt: TGCGCCAGCAGCTTGGGCCGCTCCGGCCACGAGCAGTACTTC
cdr3_aa: CASSLGRSGHEQYF

d_call: NA
v_call: TRBV11-3
j_call: TRBJ1-2
clone_size: NA
cdr3_nt: TGTGCCAGCCGGGCCGATGACTATGGCTACACCTTC
cdr3_aa: CASRADDYGYTF

d_call: NA
v_call: TRBV4-3
j_call: TRBJ2-7
clone_size: once
cdr3_nt: TGCGCCAGCAGCCAAGAGATGGGACTGTCCTACGAGCAGTACTTC
cdr3_aa: CASSQEMGLSYEQYF

d_call: NA
v_call: TRBV7-9
j_call: TRBJ2-5
clone_size: once
cdr3_nt: TGTGCCAGCAGCTTACATGAAGAGACCCAGTACTTC
cdr3_aa: CASSLHEETQYF

d_call: TRBD1
v_call: TRBV7-2
j_call: TRBJ2-7
clone_size: NA
cdr3_nt: TGTGCCAGCAGCTTAGGGATGACAGGGCACGAGCAGTACTTC
cdr3_aa: CASSLGMTGHEQYF

d_call: NA
v_call: TRBV27
j_call: TRBJ2-3
clone_size: NA
cdr3_nt: TGTGCCAGCAGTTTCGGGGGTACAGATACGCAGTATTTT
cdr3_aa: CASSFGGTDTQYF

d_call: NA
v_call: TRBV6-1
j_call: TRBJ2-7
clone_size: NA
cdr3_nt: TGTGCCAGCAGTGAAGCGGGTGGGGGCGCCGCCTACGAGCAGTACTTC
cdr3_aa: CASSEAGGGAAYEQYF

d_call: TRBD2
v_call: TRBV4-1
j_call: TRBJ2-1
clone_size: NA
cdr3_nt: TGCGCCAGCAGCCCGGGTTGGGGTAGCGGGAGCGGCAATGAGCAGTTCTTC
cdr3_aa: CASSPGWGSGSGNEQFF

d_call: NA
v_call: TRBV9
j_call: TRBJ2-7
clone_size: NA
cdr3_nt: TGTGCCAGCAGCGAGGCGGCTAGAAACTACGAGCAGTACTTC
cdr3_aa: CASSEAARNYEQYF

d_call: TRBD2
v_call: TRBV4-3
j_call: TRBJ2-3
clone_size: NA
cdr3_nt: TGCGCCAGCAGCCAAGATCCCAGCGGGAGATTATATACGCAGTATTTT
cdr3_aa: CASSQDPSGRLYTQYF

d_call: NA
v_call: TRBV7-6
j_call: TRBJ2-3
clone_size: NA
cdr3_nt: TGTGCCAGCAGCTTATCTGACACCTTCCCCGGGGATACGCAGTATTTT
cdr3_aa: CASSLSDTFPGDTQYF

d_call: NA
v_call: TRBV6-4
j_call: TRBJ2-2
clone_size: NA
cdr3_nt: TGTGCCAGCAGAGAAGGGGTACGGGGGGCCGCGAACACCGGGGAGCTGTTTTTT
cdr3_aa: CASREGVRGAANTGELFF

d_call: TRBD1
v_call: TRBV2
j_call: TRBJ2-1
clone_size: NA
cdr3_nt: TGTGCCAGCAGTGTCGGTATGGGACAGGGTCTGTTCTTC
cdr3_aa: CASSVGMGQGLFF

d_call: NA
v_call: TRBV7-8
j_call: TRBJ2-1
clone_size: NA
cdr3_nt: TGTGCCGCCTCGTACCTCCCTTCAGGTGAGCAGTTCTTC
cdr3_aa: CAASYLPSGEQFF

d_call: NA
v_call: TRBV20-1
j_call: TRBJ2-5
clone_size: NA
cdr3_nt: TGCAGTGCGTCCACAGGGGAGACCCAGTACTTC
cdr3_aa: CSASTGETQYF

d_call: TRBD1
v_call: TRBV19
j_call: TRBJ1-2
clone_size: NA
cdr3_nt: TGTGCCAGTAGTCCGGACAGGGAATATGGCTACACCTTC
cdr3_aa: CASSPDREYGYTF

d_call: NA
v_call: TRBV5-1
j_call: TRBJ2-4
clone_size: NA
cdr3_nt: TGCGCCAGCAGCTTGGAGGTAGCCAAAAACATTCAGTACTTC
cdr3_aa: CASSLEVAKNIQYF

d_call: TRBD2
v_call: TRBV5-4
j_call: TRBJ2-7
clone_size: NA
cdr3_nt: TGTGCCAGCAGCGAGGGACTAGCGGGACGCGAGCAGTACTTC
cdr3_aa: CASSEGLAGREQYF

d_call: TRBD1
v_call: TRBV5-1
j_call: TRBJ2-2
clone_size: NA
cdr3_nt: TGCGCCAGTCGCTTTGGGGGACAGGGGGGCGCCGGGGAGCTGTTTTTT
cdr3_aa: CASRFGGQGGAGELFF

d_call: NA
v_call: TRBV2
j_call: TRBJ2-1
clone_size: NA
cdr3_nt: TGTGCCAGCAGTGACCCGTACAATGAGCAGTTCTTC
cdr3_aa: CASSDPYNEQFF

d_call: TRBD2
v_call: TRBV7-6
j_call: TRBJ2-7
clone_size: once
cdr3_nt: TGTGCCAGCAGCCGGGCAGCGGTAGGGACTAACGAGCAGTACTTC
cdr3_aa: CASSRAAVGTNEQYF

d_call: TRBD1
v_call: TRBV7-9
j_call: TRBJ2-5
clone_size: NA
cdr3_nt: TGTGCCAGCAGCTTAGTTGGACAGGGGTGGGAGACCCAGTACTTC
cdr3_aa: CASSLVGQGWETQYF